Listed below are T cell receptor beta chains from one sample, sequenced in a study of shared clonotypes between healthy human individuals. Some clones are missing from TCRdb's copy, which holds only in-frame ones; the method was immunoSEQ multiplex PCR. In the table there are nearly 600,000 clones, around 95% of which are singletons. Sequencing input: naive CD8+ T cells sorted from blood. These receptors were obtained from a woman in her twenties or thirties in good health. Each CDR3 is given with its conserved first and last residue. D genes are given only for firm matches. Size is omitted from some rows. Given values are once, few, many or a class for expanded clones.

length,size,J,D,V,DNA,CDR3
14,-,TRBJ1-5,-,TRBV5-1,TGCGCCAGCAGCCAAGACCCTCTCGGTCAGCCCCAGCATTTT,CASSQDPLGQPQHF
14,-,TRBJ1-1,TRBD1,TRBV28,TGTGCCAGCAGTTTACAGGGGGGGGACACTGAAGCTTTCTTT,CASSLQGGDTEAFF
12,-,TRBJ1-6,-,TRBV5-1,TGCGCCAGCAGCTTGGACGGATCACCCCTCCACTTT,CASSLDGSPLHF
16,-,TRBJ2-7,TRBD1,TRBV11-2,TGTGCCAGCAGCTTAGATCGAGGACAGGGGGCCCACGAGCAGTACTTC,CASSLDRGQGAHEQYF
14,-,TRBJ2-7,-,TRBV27,TGTGCCAGCAGTCCCCGGGGAGGCCTGGACGAGCAGTACTTC,CASSPRGGLDEQYF
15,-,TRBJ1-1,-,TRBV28,TGTGCCAGCAGTACCCTGGCAGGGGATCGCACTGAAGCTTTCTTT,CASSTLAGDRTEAFF
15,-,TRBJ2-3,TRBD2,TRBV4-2,TGTGCCAGCAGCCAAGAGTTAGCGGGAGAAGATACGCAGTATTTT,CASSQELAGEDTQYF
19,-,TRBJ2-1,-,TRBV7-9,TGTGCCAGCAGCTTAGTTCTGACCTATGCCGGGACTGAAGCCAATGAGCAGTTCTTC,CASSLVLTYAGTEANEQFF
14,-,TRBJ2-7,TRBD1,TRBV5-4,TGTGCCAGCAGCCTCCGGGACAGTGCCTACGAGCAGTACTTC,CASSLRDSAYEQYF
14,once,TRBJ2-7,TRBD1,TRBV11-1,TGTGCCAGCAGCTTACTGGGACAGGGCTACGAGCAGTACTTC,CASSLLGQGYEQYF
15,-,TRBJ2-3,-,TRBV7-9,TGTGCCAGCCAGATGGGACGGTGGGGCACAGATACGCAGTATTTT,CASQMGRWGTDTQYF
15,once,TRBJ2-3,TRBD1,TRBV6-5,TGTGCCAGCAGCTCGGACAGGGGACCCACAGATACGCAGTATTTT,CASSSDRGPTDTQYF
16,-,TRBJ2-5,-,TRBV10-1,TGCGCCAGCAGTGAGTCGGGGGGTTTCTCTTCGGAGACCCAGTACTTC,CASSESGGFSSETQYF
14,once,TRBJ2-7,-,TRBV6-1,TGTGCCAGCAGTGAACCCGGGAGCGCTTACGAGCAGTACTTC,CASSEPGSAYEQYF
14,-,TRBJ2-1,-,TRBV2,TGTGCCACTTCCCCGGACAGCCCATACAATGAGCAGTTCTTC,CATSPDSPYNEQFF
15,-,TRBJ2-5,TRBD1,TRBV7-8,TGTGCCAGCAGCTTACCAGACAGGGGGCGAGAGACCCAGTACTTC,CASSLPDRGRETQYF
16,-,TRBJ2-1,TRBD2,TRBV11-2,TGTGCCAGCAGCTTAGATGGGGCGGGAGGATGGAATGAGCAGTTCTTC,CASSLDGAGGWNEQFF
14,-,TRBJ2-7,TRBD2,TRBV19,TGTGCCAGTAGTATTACTAGCGGGAGATACGAGCAGTACTTC,CASSITSGRYEQYF
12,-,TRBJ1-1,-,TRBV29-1,TGCAGCGTTGAGTCGCCTTTGACTGAAGCTTTCTTT,CSVESPLTEAFF
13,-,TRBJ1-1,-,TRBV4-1,TGCGCCAGCAGCCAAGAGGAGAACACTGAAGCTTTCTTT,CASSQEENTEAFF
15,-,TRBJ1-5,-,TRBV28,TGTGCCAGCAGTTTATCCGGACAGAACAATCAGCCCCAGCATTTT,CASSLSGQNNQPQHF
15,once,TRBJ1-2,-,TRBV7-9,TGTGCCAGCAGCTTAGCACCCCAGACAAACTATGGCTACACCTTC,CASSLAPQTNYGYTF
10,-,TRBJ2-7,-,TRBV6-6,TGTGCCAGCCCATCAAGAGTGCAGTACTTC,CASPSRVQYF
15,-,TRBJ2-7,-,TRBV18,TGTGCCAGCTCAGACAATACAGGAGGGAGCTACGAGCAGTACTTC,CASSDNTGGSYEQYF
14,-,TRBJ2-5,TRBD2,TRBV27,TGTGCCAGCAGTTTAGCTGGACTAGGAGAGACCCAGTACTTC,CASSLAGLGETQYF
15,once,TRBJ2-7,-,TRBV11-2,TGTGCCAGCAGCTTAGAGGGCAGAACTGACTACGAGCAGTACTTC,CASSLEGRTDYEQYF
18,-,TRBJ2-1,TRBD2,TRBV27,TGTGCCAGCAGTTTAATGGGGCCTAGCGGGAGTTATTACAATGAGCAGTTCTTC,CASSLMGPSGSYYNEQFF
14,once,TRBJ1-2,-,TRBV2,TGTGCCAGCAGTGAAAATTCGGATTTCTATGGCTACACCTTC,CASSENSDFYGYTF
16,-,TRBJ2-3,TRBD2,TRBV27,TGTGCCAGCAGTTCTAGACTAGCGAAAAGCACAGATACGCAGTATTTT,CASSSRLAKSTDTQYF
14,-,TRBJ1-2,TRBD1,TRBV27,TGTGCCAGCAGTACGACAGGGCTTGGCTATGGCTACACCTTC,CASSTTGLGYGYTF
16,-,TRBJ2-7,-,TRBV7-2,TGTGCCAGCAGCTTAGTACAGTTGGGGAGCTCCTACGAGCAGTACTTC,CASSLVQLGSSYEQYF
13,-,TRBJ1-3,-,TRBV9,TGTGCCAGCAAAACAGGTCACGGAAACACCATATATTTT,CASKTGHGNTIYF
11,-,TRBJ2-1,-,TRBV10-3,TGTGCCATCAGTGAGTCTAGGACTCTGTTCTTC,CAISESRTLFF
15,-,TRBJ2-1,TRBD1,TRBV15,TGTGCCACCAGCAACGACAGGGGGCGCGAGAATGAGCAGTTCTTC,CATSNDRGRENEQFF
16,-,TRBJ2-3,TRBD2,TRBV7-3,TGTGCCAGCAGCTTAAATAGCGGGAGATGGGCCGATACGCAGTATTTT,CASSLNSGRWADTQYF
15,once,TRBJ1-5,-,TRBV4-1,TGCGCCAGCAGCCAAGATGGGGGTAGCAATCAGCCCCAGCATTTT,CASSQDGGSNQPQHF
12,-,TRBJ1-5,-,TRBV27,TGTGCCAGCCTTACTGGGGGGGGGCCCCAGCATTTT,CASLTGGGPQHF
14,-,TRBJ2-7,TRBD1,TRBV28,TGTGCCAGCACCGAAAGTGGGACAGGGGAAACGCAGTACTTC,CASTESGTGETQYF
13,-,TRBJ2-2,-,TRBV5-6,TGTGCCAGCAGCTCCCCGGGCACCGGGGAGCTGTTTTTT,CASSSPGTGELFF
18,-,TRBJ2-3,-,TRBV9,TGTGCCAGCAGCGTAGAGGGGGGAGGAATTACTAGCACAGATACGCAGTATTTT,CASSVEGGGITSTDTQYF
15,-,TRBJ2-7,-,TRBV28,TGTGCCAGCACCCCCGCGTATGGGAGCTCCTACGAGCAGTACTTC,CASTPAYGSSYEQYF
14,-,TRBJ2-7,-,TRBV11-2,TGTGCCAGCAGCTTATCTGGGGCGTACTACGAGCAGTACTTC,CASSLSGAYYEQYF
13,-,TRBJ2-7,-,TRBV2,TGTGCCAGCACGGGGGACAGAAGCTACGAGCAGTACTTC,CASTGDRSYEQYF
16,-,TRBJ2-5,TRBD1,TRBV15,TGTGCCACCAGCAGAGATGCCAACAGGGGTGAAGAGACCCAGTACTTC,CATSRDANRGEETQYF
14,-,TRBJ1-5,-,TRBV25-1,TGTGCCAGCAGGGCGACGGGCTCTAGTCAGCCCCAGCATTTT,CASRATGSSQPQHF
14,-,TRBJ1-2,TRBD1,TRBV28,TGTGCCAGCAGTTGGGGGACAGGGGGCGTTGGCTACACCTTC,CASSWGTGGVGYTF
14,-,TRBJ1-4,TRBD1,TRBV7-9,TGTGCCAGCAGCTTACGGACAGGGATTGAAAAACTGTTTTTT,CASSLRTGIEKLFF
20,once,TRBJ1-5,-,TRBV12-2,TGTGCAAGTCGATTCGACAGGGGTGGTAGGGGGTCTTCTCGGAGGCAGCCCCAGCATTTT,CASRFDRGGRGSSRRQPQHF
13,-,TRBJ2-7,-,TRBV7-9,TGTGCCAGCAGTCAACACAGTTCCTACGAGCAGTACTTC,CASSQHSSYEQYF
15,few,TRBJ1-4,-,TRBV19,TGTGCCAGTAGTATAGAGGGTATTTCGGATGAAAAACTGTTTTTT,CASSIEGISDEKLFF